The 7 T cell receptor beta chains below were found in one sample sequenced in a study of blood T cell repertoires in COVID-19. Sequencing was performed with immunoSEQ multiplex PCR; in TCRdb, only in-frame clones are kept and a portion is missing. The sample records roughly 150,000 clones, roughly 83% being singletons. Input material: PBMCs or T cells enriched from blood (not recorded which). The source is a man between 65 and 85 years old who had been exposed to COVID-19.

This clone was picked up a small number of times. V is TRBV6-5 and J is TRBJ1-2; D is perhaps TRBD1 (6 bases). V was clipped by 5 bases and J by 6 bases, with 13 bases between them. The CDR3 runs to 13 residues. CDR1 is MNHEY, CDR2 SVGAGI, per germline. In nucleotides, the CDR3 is TGTGCCAGCAGTACACAGGGCAGGAATGGCTACACCTTC. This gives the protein CASSTQGRNGYTF.

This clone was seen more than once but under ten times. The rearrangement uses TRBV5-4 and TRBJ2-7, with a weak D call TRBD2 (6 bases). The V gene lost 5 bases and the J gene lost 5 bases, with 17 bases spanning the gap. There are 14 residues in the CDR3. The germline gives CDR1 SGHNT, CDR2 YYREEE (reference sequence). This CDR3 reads CASSARRGSDEQYF. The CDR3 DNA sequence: TGTGCCAGCAGTGCAAGGAGGGGCAGCGACGAGCAGTACTTC.

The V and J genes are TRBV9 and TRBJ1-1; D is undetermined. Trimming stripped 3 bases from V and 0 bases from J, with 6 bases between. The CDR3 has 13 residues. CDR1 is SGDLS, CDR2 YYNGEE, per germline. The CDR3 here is CASSESLNTEAFF. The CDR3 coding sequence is TGTGCCAGCAGCGAATCATTGAACACTGAAGCTTTCTTT.

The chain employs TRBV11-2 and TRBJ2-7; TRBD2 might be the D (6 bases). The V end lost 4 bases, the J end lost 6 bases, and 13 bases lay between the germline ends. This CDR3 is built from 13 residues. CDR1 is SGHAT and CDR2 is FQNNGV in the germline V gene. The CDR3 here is CASSSYGGTEQYF. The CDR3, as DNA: TGTGCCAGCAGCTCTTACGGGGGAACCGAGCAGTACTTC. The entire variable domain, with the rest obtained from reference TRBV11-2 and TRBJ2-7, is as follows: EAGVAQSPRYKIIEKRQSVAFWCNPISGHATLYWYQQILGQGPKLLIQFQNNGVVDDSQLPKDRFSAERLKGVDSTLKIQPAKLEDSAVYLCASSSYGGTEQYFGPGTRLTVT.

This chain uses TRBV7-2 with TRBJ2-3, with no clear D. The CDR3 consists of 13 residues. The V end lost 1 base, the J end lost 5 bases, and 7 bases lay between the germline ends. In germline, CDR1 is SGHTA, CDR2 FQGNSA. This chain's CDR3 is CASSLVTRDTQYF. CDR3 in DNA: TGTGCCAGCAGCTTAGTCACCAGAGATACGCAGTATTTT.

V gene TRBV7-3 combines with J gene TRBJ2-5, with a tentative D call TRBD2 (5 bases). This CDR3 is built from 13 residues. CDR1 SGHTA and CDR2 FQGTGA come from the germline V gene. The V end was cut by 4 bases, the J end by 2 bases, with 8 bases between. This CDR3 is CASSSGVQETQYF. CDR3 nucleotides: TGTGCCAGCAGCTCCGGGGTTCAAGAGACCCAGTACTTC.

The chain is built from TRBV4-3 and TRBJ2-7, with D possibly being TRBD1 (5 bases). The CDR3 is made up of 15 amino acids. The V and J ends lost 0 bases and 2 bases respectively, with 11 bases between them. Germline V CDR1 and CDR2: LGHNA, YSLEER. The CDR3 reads CASSQDQGRTYEQYF. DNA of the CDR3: TGCGCCAGCAGCCAAGACCAGGGTAGAACCTACGAGCAGTACTTC.